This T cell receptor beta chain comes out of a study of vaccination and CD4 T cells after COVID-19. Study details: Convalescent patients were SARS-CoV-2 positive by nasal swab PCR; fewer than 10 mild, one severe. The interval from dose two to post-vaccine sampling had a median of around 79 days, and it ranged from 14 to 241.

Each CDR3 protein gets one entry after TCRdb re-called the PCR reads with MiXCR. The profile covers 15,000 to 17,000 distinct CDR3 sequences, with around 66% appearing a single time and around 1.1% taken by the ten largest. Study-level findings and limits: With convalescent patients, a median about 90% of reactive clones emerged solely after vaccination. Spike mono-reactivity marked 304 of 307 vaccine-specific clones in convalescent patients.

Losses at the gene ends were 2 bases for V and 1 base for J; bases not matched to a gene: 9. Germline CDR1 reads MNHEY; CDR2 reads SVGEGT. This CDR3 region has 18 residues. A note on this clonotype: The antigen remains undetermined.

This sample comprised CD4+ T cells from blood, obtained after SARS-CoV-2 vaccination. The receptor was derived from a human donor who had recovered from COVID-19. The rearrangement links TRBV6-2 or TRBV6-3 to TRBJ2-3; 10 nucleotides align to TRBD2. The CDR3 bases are TGTGCCAGCAGTTACCCCAGCGGGAGGGCCGTGGGCACAGATACGCAGTATTTT. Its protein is CASSYPSGRAVGTDTQYF.